This T cell receptor (beta chain) came from a study of T cells after yellow fever vaccination (dated by TCRdb to the late 2010s). As for the study more broadly: The SMART-Seq v4 Ultra Low Input RNA kit was used to prepare libraries from fractions with low cell numbers. To follow T-cell clones before and after both primary and booster YFV17D yellow fever vaccination, bulk TCR alpha and beta repertoires underwent longitudinal sequencing. Two healthy male donors, one aged 18 to 29 and one aged 30 to 40 years, made up the cohort. Blood was collected at multiple timepoints before and after primary and secondary immunization, and bulk PBMC replicates and cell subsets were isolated.

Per the publication, the treatment or condition label means: live attenuated yellow fever vaccine strain. At each blood-draw timepoint, two biological replicates of bulk PBMCs were obtained. PBMCs were isolated from peripheral blood using a standard Ficoll-Paque protocol. TriZol was used to extract RNA from bulk PBMCs, CD4 and CD8 fractions, and dextramer-positive and dextramer-negative fractions. Reads for this sample came from an Illumina NovaSeq 6000. Synthesis of TCR cDNA relied on 5'RACE template switching, a step that introduced a universal primer site along with unique molecular identifiers. cDNA synthesis was primed from both the TCR alpha and TCR beta constant segments. Library amplification used two PCR steps, and the second PCR step added sample barcodes and sequencing adapters. Sequencing of libraries was done on Illumina HiSeq 2500 (2x100 bp) or NovaSeq (2x150 bp). On the authors' methods: MIGEC handled demultiplexing of reads and collapsing into UMI consensus sequences, while MiXCR performed V(D)J alignment. Using edgeR on replicate PBMC samples, clonotypes were called vaccine-responding if FDR was below 0.01 and the log2 fold change was above 5 up to day 15. CD4 or CD8 identity was assigned to each bulk clonotype according to whether the clonotype was present at higher abundance in the sequenced CD4 repertoire or the sequenced CD8 repertoire. Using fastp trimming at Q25 and MiXCR clonotype assembly, TCRdb reanalyzed the public sequencing data and kept in-frame beta chains. Every distinct CDR3 protein forms one entry, paired with its most common genes and DNA. The V and J calls and clone size are TCRdb's, not the authors'. Within this sample are roughly 400,000 distinct CDR3 sequences, with over 15% of them counted one time only. The ten largest clones take up over 15% of the sample.

What the authors observed across the whole study: Because abundant contaminating clonotypes from the bulk population could be contained in FACS-sorted repertoires, computational filtering was required. Because only two donors were included in the study, the extent to which the findings can be generalized is limited. After the booster, most clones that had expanded after primary vaccination were detected again (nearly 98% of CD4 and around nine tenths of CD8), suggesting broad maintenance of memory. A small share of clonotypes occurred in both CD4 and CD8 compartments, likely arising from convergent recombination. The secondary T-cell response was found to be weaker but faster than the primary response, with a peak reached on day 5 rather than on day 15.

Comment on this clonotype: The antigen it recognizes is unknown. No base-level quality is on record; no much larger clone is a single base apart.

Here the sequenced sample was PBMCs, taken before the yellow fever booster vaccination. This TCR came from a man aged 18-30 years who received the YFV17D yellow fever vaccine.

CDR3 protein: CASSLETGEGTEAFF. The sequence in DNA is TGCGCCAGCAGCTTGGAAACAGGGGAGGGCACTGAAGCTTTCTTT. This receptor chain uses TRBV5-1 and TRBJ1-1; a stretch of 7 junction bases matches TRBD1. The cysteine opens and the phenylalanine closes a CDR3 of 15 amino acids. Here the CDR3 DNA is all that survives: 45 bases in frame from base 1. Looking up the germline V gene yields CDR1 SGHRS and CDR2 YFSETQ. V trim: 0 bases; J trim: 4 bases; unmatched bases: 6.